This TCR beta chain appears in the sequencing data of a study of blood T cell repertoires in COVID-19 (dated by TCRdb to 2018 to 2020). Broadly, across the study: Samples covering the acute and convalescent phases of COVID-19 were provided by collaborators in the United States, Italy and Spain. The prospective study material was composed of cDNA or gDNA derived from T cells, B-cell-depleted T cells, or PBMCs. The dataset comprised deeply sampled blood TCRbeta repertoires from subjects exposed to, actively infected with, or recovered from COVID-19. A freely available public database, intended as a resource for researchers studying the immune response to SARS-CoV-2, is where the repertoires were released. Samples came from the ongoing ImmuneRACE study (first 160 participants) plus 1,254 subjects from 6 global collaborators. A de-identified subject ID, COVID-19 status, age in years and sex were almost always included in the sample metadata. Where available, HLA class I and class II types were obtained from metadata supplied by the sample provider rather than from assay-based typing.

The immunoSEQ Assay, a bias-controlled multiplex PCR, was used to amplify TCRbeta CDR3 regions from genomic DNA. The original pipeline was this. Within the assay, amplification of reference gene primers was used to estimate how many nucleated cells each sample contained. To quantify the absolute abundance of each unique TCRbeta CDR3 rearrangement, sequence reads were collapsed and filtered. For each sample, productive Simpson clonality was calculated as the square root of Simpson's diversity index over productive rearrangements. The table was pulled from immuneACCESS by TCRdb, which kept in-frame rearrangements only. Such tables lose some clones; where checked, under half of the loss comes from unresolved V genes, and the rest has no known cause. That table is the source of V, J and clone size, and D and trimming were worked out from the DNA. In all, the sample holds 55,000 to 75,000 clones, and 81% of those were seen once. Of the sample, around 14% is held by the ten largest clones.

Whole blood was collected in K2EDTA tubes by collaborating institutions according to the institutions' own protocols. Collaborator samples were shipped for TCRbeta analysis as frozen whole blood, isolated PBMCs, or DNA extracted from either sample type. Broader findings and caveats from the paper: Clinical and demographic metadata were provided uncurated, with the amount varying by source and participant.

The CDR1 and CDR2 encoded by the germline V gene are MNHEY and SVGEGT. Deletion took 0 bases off V and 0 bases off J, with a span of 3 bases between the germline ends. The CDR3 runs 15 residues from the cysteine to the phenylalanine. The DNA shown is the 45-base CDR3, in frame from base 1. In regard to this clone: There is no known antigen for this receptor. There are no base qualities to consult, and no much larger clone falls within one base.

The source is a man older than 75 with acute or convalescent COVID-19. Here the chain combines TRBV6-2 or TRBV6-3 and TRBJ2-6; the D gene lacks a confident call. The sequenced material came from peripheral blood. The DNA sequence is TGTGCCAGCAGTTACTCTAGCTCTGGGGCCAACGTCCTGACTTTC. Translated, it gives CASSYSSSGANVLTF.